This T cell receptor beta chain originates from a study of T cells after yellow fever vaccination. The wider study: SMART-Seq v4 Ultra Low Input served to prepare low-cell-number fractions.

The study's findings and limits: Primary-vaccination clones mostly resurfaced post-booster (more than 95% CD4, roughly 87% CD8). Only a small proportion of the clonotypes turned up in both the CD4 and the CD8 compartments, likely arising from convergent recombination.

5'RACE template switching generated TCR cDNA, adding a universal primer site and UMIs. TCRdb re-called the 5' RACE reads through MiXCR, storing one row per CDR3 protein. This sample has about 160,000 distinct CDR3 sequences, with around 9.7% found just once. This clonotype was found a few times. Antigen: not known. V gave up 10 bases and J gave up 10 bases; unmatched junction bases: 7. CDR3 length: 12 residues. Germline V gives CDR1 MNHNS, CDR2 SASEGT. The V and J genes are TRBV6-1 and TRBJ1-3; 10 bases line up with TRBD1. The sequences come from CD8+ T cells sorted from PBMCs, collected 45 days after the yellow fever booster vaccination. The clonotype comes from a man between 18 and 35 years old who received the YFV17D yellow fever vaccine. The chain's CDR3 is CATKTGQGTIYF. For the CDR3, the DNA is TGTGCCACGAAGACGGGACAGGGGACCATATATTTT.